One TCR beta chain is described in this entry. The data are from a study of shared clonotypes between healthy human individuals. Every contributor of samples was a Caucasian grown-up residing in Nashville, Tennessee. The authors ran unsorted PBMC replicate PCRs on approximately 300 ng DNA, approximately 30,000 T cell genomes. Generated by immunoSEQ multiplex PCR, the TCRdb table keeps only in-frame clones and is missing some. The profile shows fewer than 650,000 clones, over 65% of them singletons. The CDR3 consists of 14 residues. Germline V gene data show CDR1 as SNHLY and CDR2 as FYNNEI. Trimming left V 4 bases short and J 1 base short, with 10 bases between.

The receptor comes from a woman in her forties in good health. Some clones in this sample may be carry-over from other donors' samples. Sequenced sample: PBMCs. The J gene is TRBJ1-1, the V gene TRBV2; D is undetermined. DNA of the CDR3: TGTGCCAGCAGTGGGGGAGGGCCGAACACTGAAGCTTTCTTT. Translating gives CASSGGGPNTEAFF.